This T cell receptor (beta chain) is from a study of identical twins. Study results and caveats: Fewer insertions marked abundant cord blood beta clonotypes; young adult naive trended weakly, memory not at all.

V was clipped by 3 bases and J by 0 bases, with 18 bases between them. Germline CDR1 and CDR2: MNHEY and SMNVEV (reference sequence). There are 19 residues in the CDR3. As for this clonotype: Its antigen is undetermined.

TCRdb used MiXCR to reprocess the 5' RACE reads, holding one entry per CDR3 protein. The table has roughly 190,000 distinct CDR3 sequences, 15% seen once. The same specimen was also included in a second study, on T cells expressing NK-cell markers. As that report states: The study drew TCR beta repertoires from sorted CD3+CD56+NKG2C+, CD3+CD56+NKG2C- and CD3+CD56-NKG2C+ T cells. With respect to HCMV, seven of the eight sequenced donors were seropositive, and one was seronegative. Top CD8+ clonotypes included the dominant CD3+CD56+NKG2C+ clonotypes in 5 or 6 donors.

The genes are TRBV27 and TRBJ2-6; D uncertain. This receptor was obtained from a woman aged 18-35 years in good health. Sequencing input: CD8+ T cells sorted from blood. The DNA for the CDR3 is TGTGCCAGCAGTTTCTCTAAGGGTCCGCCACTCTCTGGGGCCAACGTCCTGACTTTC. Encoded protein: CASSFSKGPPLSGANVLTF.